These 27 T cell receptor beta chains were sequenced from one sample in a study of blood T cell repertoires in COVID-19. Profiling relied on immunoSEQ multiplex PCR, and the TCRdb table lists in-frame clones only, not all of them. Counted here are around 250,000 clones, about nine tenths occurring once; the ten biggest clones make up under 2%. Sequencing input: peripheral blood. All receptors come from a woman aged 55-75 years who had recovered from COVID-19.

This chain uses TRBV6-1 with TRBJ1-2, with D uncertain. The V and J ends lost 2 bases and 5 bases respectively, with 9 bases between them. Germline V lookup: CDR1 MNHNS, CDR2 SASEGT. The length of the CDR3 is 13 residues. CDR3 residues: CASSEIHLYGYTF. CDR3 nucleotides: TGTGCCAGCAGTGAAATACACCTTTATGGCTACACCTTC.

The rearrangement joins TRBV7-2 to TRBJ2-7; TRBD1 aligns across 7 bases. After removal of 6 bases from V and 3 bases from J, the junction contained 5 bases not matched to a gene. The CDR3 totals 13 residues. The germline V gene encodes CDR1 SGHTA and CDR2 FQGNSA. The CDR3 nucleotides are TGTGCCAGCAGTTCTCGGACAGGCTACGAGCAGTACTTC. Its translation: CASSSRTGYEQYF.

The rearrangement links TRBV6-2 or TRBV6-3 to TRBJ1-1, with 9 bases matching TRBD1. The CDR3 is made up of 16 amino acids. Germline CDR1 reads MNHEY; CDR2 reads SVGEGT. The J segment lost 3 bases and the V segment lost 6 bases, leaving 11 bases of the junction unmatched. The CDR3 nucleotides are TGTGCCAGCAGCCCTGGGACAGGGCTAGTTCACACTGAAGCTTTCTTT. Its protein is CASSPGTGLVHTEAFF.

A word on this clone: The same CDR3 arises from other DNA sequences in this sample as well. The rearrangement joins TRBV11-2 to TRBJ1-2, with D possibly being TRBD1 (5 bases). The CDR3 extends over 12 amino acids. CDR1 and CDR2 from the germline V gene are SGHAT and FQNNGV. The V gene lost 1 base and the J gene lost 5 bases, with 5 bases spanning the gap. CDR3 sequence (DNA): TGTGCCAGCAGCTTAGCAGGGTATGGCTACACCTTC. Translation gives CASSLAGYGYTF.

The chain carries TRBV18 and TRBJ2-7, with a weak D call TRBD2 (6 bases). Germline V gives CDR1 KGHSH, CDR2 LQKENI. The CDR3 contains 15 residues. V lost 3 bases to trimming and J lost 5 bases, with 17 bases between them. This CDR3 is CASSPSGGLRDEQYF. The CDR3 DNA reads as TGTGCCAGCTCACCCAGTGGAGGGCTCAGGGACGAGCAGTACTTC.

Note on this clone: Other DNA sequences in the sample encode the same CDR3. This chain links TRBV12-5 with TRBJ2-5; D remains unclear. This CDR3 region has 11 residues. The germline V gene encodes CDR1 LGHNT and CDR2 FRNRAP. Trimming took 4 bases from V and 4 from J, leaving 4 bases between them. CDR3: CASGSGETQYF. As DNA, the CDR3 is TGTGCTAGTGGTTCCGGAGAGACCCAGTACTTC.

The rearrangement uses TRBV19 and TRBJ1-3, with D perhaps TRBD1 (6 bases). Trimming stripped 6 bases from V and 8 bases from J, with 11 bases between. The CDR3 is made up of 12 amino acids. CDR1 LNHDA and CDR2 SQIVND come from the germline V gene (reference sequence). The CDR3 bases are TGTGCCAGTAGAGGCAGGGGAGACACCATATATTTT. This codes for CASRGRGDTIYF.

This chain joins TRBV28 and TRBJ1-2; TRBD1 matches 9 bases. Germline V CDR1 and CDR2: MDHEN, SYDVKM. The CDR3 covers 17 residues. J was trimmed by 4 bases and V by 3 bases; bases with no gene match: 12. The CDR3 is CASSFPPGQGNGYGYTF. For the CDR3, the DNA is TGTGCCAGCAGTTTCCCCCCTGGACAGGGGAATGGCTATGGCTACACCTTC.

This chain links TRBV12-3 or TRBV12-4 with TRBJ1-4; no reliable D call. V lost 2 bases to trimming and J lost 3 bases, with 4 bases between them. The CDR3 has 13 amino acids. The CDR3, as DNA: TGTGCCAGCAGTTTAAGAGCTAATGAAAAACTGTTTTTT. It specifies CASSLRANEKLFF.

This clone is a singleton in its sample. The chain employs TRBV7-2 and TRBJ2-1, with TRBD1 as a possible D gene (6 bases). This CDR3 spans 13 amino acids. With 5 bases removed from V and 4 bases from J, the gap between germline ends came to 9 bases. Germline V gene data show CDR1 as SGHTA and CDR2 as FQGNSA. The CDR3: CASSRTVYNEQFF. CDR3 nucleotides: TGTGCCAGCAGCCGGACAGTTTACAATGAGCAGTTCTTC.

The sample holds one count of this clone. The chain combines TRBV19 with TRBJ1-1; no clear D. The CDR3 spans 14 residues. The germline gives CDR1 LNHDA, CDR2 SQIVND (reference sequence). V was cut by 3 bases and J by 5 bases, with 13 bases left in between. CDR3 protein: CASSISRAWTEAFF. The CDR3 bases are TGTGCCAGTAGTATTTCGCGAGCATGGACTGAAGCTTTCTTT.

The rearrangement joins TRBV2 to TRBJ1-5; possibly TRBD1 for D (6 bases). There are 13 residues in the CDR3. Germline-derived CDR1 and CDR2 are SNHLY and FYNNEI. The V end was cut by 3 bases, the J end by 5 bases, with 8 bases between. The CDR3 loop reads CASSDEGDQPQHF. The DNA of the CDR3 is TGTGCCAGCAGTGACGAGGGGGATCAGCCCCAGCATTTT.

The V and J genes are TRBV7-9 and TRBJ1-1; possible D gene TRBD1, 5 bases. The CDR3 has 14 residues. Germline V gene data show CDR1 as SEHNR and CDR2 as FQNEAQ (reference sequence). V dropped 2 bases and J dropped 4 bases, with 11 bases sitting between them. As DNA, the CDR3 is TGTGCCAGCAGCTTAATTTCGGGGGGCACTGAAGCTTTCTTT. Amino acids: CASSLISGGTEAFF.

In its sample, this clone was seen a few times. The chain links TRBV19 to TRBJ1-1, with TRBD1 as a possible D gene (5 bases). Trimming shortened V by 3 bases and J by 4 bases, and 15 bases separated the two germline ends. Germline assignment: CDR1 LNHDA and CDR2 SQIVND (reference sequence). CDR3 size: 15 residues. CDR3 nucleotides: TGTGCCAGTAGTATCTCCGGAGGGGCACGCACTGAAGCTTTCTTT. Translating it yields CASSISGGARTEAFF.

This clone was picked up one time. The genes are TRBV11-2 and TRBJ2-3; D is unresolved. V lost 1 base and J 1 base, leaving 6 bases between the germline ends. The germline V gene has CDR1 SGHAT and CDR2 FQNNGV. CDR3 length: 14 residues. The CDR3 DNA is TGTGCCAGCAGCTTAGTAGCAGGCACAGATACGCAGTATTTT. Its protein product is CASSLVAGTDTQYF. Looking up the rest from reference TRBV11-2 and TRBJ2-3 gives the full variable domain: EAGVAQSPRYKIIEKRQSVAFWCNPISGHATLYWYQQILGQGPKLLIQFQNNGVVDDSQLPKDRFSAERLKGVDSTLKIQPAKLEDSAVYLCASSLVAGTDTQYFGPGTRLTVL.

This chain joins TRBV7-8 and TRBJ2-4; D gene ambiguous. Germline V gene lookup returns CDR1 SGHVS and CDR2 FQNEAQ. The CDR3 has 12 amino acids. Trimming took off 6 bases at V and 2 bases at J, with 5 bases between the two ends. The CDR3 DNA is TGTGCCAGCAGGGGCCCCAAAAACATTCAGTACTTC. The encoded protein is CASRGPKNIQYF.

This rearrangement joins TRBV6-5 to TRBJ1-2; 7 bases align to TRBD1. The germline V gene has CDR1 MNHEY and CDR2 SVGAGI. The CDR3 runs to 13 residues. V was clipped by 8 bases and J by 5 bases; unmatched bases: 8. The CDR3: CASGRQGGYGYTF. In DNA, the CDR3 is TGTGCCAGCGGTCGACAGGGCGGGTATGGCTACACCTTC.

The V gene is TRBV5-4, the J gene TRBJ2-3; the match to TRBD2 covers 11 bases. The trim removed 2 bases at V and 0 bases at J, leaving 5 bases unmatched. Per the germline V gene, CDR1 is SGHNT and CDR2 is YYREEE (reference sequence). CDR3 length: 17 amino acids. The CDR3 DNA reads TGTGCCAGCAGCTTTAGCGGGGGGGCCGCGAGCACAGATACGCAGTATTTT. Protein product: CASSFSGGAASTDTQYF.

The genes are TRBV3-1 (or the pseudogene TRBV3-2) and TRBJ1-1; weak D call: TRBD1 (6 bases). Germline V gene lookup returns CDR1 LGHDT and CDR2 YNNKEL (reference sequence). The CDR3 length is 15 residues. V lost 0 bases and J lost 7, with 15 bases in between. CDR3 residues: CASSQERQGGGEAFF. CDR3 sequence (DNA): TGTGCCAGCAGCCAAGAAAGACAAGGGGGTGGTGAAGCTTTCTTT.

This clone was counted a single time. V is TRBV5-1 and J is TRBJ2-1; 7 bases fit TRBD2. Trimming cost V 0 bases and J 3 bases; bases outside gene matches: 6. Germline V gives CDR1 SGHRS, CDR2 YFSETQ. The CDR3 extends over 16 amino acids. The CDR3 loop reads CASSLDSPGGYNEQFF. CDR3 nucleotide sequence: TGCGCCAGCAGCTTGGACTCTCCGGGGGGCTACAATGAGCAGTTCTTC.

The chain combines TRBV7-9 with TRBJ1-5, with a weak D call TRBD1 (5 bases). Trimming removed 5 bases at V and 0 bases at J, with 11 bases between. The CDR3 consists of 15 residues. The germline V gene has CDR1 SEHNR and CDR2 FQNEAQ (reference sequence). This CDR3 is CASSRGDYSNQPQHF. DNA of the CDR3: TGTGCCAGCAGCCGAGGGGACTATAGCAATCAGCCCCAGCATTTT. Combining the CDR3 with reference TRBV7-9 and TRBJ1-5 gives the whole variable domain DTGVSQNPRHKITKRGQNVTFRCDPISEHNRLYWYRQTLGQGPEFLTYFQNEAQLEKSRLLSDRFSAERPKGSFSTLEIQRTEQGDSAMYLCASSRGDYSNQPQHFGDGTRLSIL.

The chain joins TRBV2 to TRBJ2-2, with 9 bases identical to TRBD1. V shed 7 bases and J 4 bases; nucleotides not matched to a gene: 4. CDR1 is SNHLY and CDR2 is FYNNEI in the germline V gene. CDR3 length: 14 residues. The DNA of the CDR3 is TGTGCCAGCACCGGGACAGGGATCACCGGGGAGCTGTTTTTT. Its protein product is CASTGTGITGELFF.

Of note for this clone: The junction departs from germline at one end; a sequencing error may be responsible. The J gene is TRBJ2-7, the V gene TRBV10-3, with 10 bases lining up with TRBD1. Germline CDR1 ENHRY, CDR2 SYGVKD. This CDR3 spans 14 amino acids. In DNA form, the CDR3 reads TGTGCCGTCAGACCAGGGACAGGGGCCTACGAGCAGTACTTC. Translating gives CAVRPGTGAYEQYF.

CDR3 sequence (DNA): TGTGCCAGCTCACCGCCGACAGTCTACGAGCAGTACTTC. The encoded protein is CASSPPTVYEQYF. This rearrangement joins TRBV18 to TRBJ2-7; a weak D match, TRBD1 (5 bases). The CDR3 runs to 13 residues. The germline V gene encodes CDR1 KGHSH and CDR2 LQKENI. V lost 3 bases to trimming and J lost 3 bases, with 9 bases between them.

The V gene is TRBV5-8, the J gene TRBJ2-1, with 8 bases that match TRBD2. The V gene's germline CDR1 is SGHTS and CDR2 YDEGEE. The ends lost 1 base at V and 5 bases at J; junction bases unmatched: 5. The length of the CDR3 is 15 residues. The CDR3 loop reads CASSLFSGGHNEQFF. The CDR3 region has the DNA TGTGCCAGCAGCTTGTTCAGCGGGGGCCACAATGAGCAGTTCTTC.

Comment on this clone: Within the sample, other DNA sequences also encode this same CDR3. V is TRBV2 and J is TRBJ1-2; maybe TRBD1 (5 bases). Trimming took 3 bases from V and 5 from J, leaving 7 bases between them. Germline V lookup: CDR1 SNHLY, CDR2 FYNNEI. The CDR3 totals 12 residues. CDR3 DNA sequence: TGTGCCAGCAGTGAGGGGGGATATGGCTACACCTTC. This codes for CASSEGGYGYTF.

The chain carries TRBV3-1 (or the pseudogene TRBV3-2) and TRBJ2-2; D is uncertain. Germline CDR1 is LGHDT and CDR2 is YNNKEL (reference sequence). The CDR3 has 11 residues. Trimming shortened V by 8 bases and J by 6 bases, and 7 bases separated the two germline ends. In nucleotides, the CDR3 is TGTGCCAGCTTTAGTGCCGGGGAGCTGTTTTTT. It yields the protein CASFSAGELFF.